This T cell receptor (beta chain) was sequenced for a study of patients and donors after allogeneic stem cell transplantation. Per germline, CDR1 DFQATT and CDR2 SNEGSKA (reference sequence). This CDR3 has 13 residues. The V and J ends lost 1 base and 7 bases respectively, with 13 bases between them. TCRdb fed the RT-PCR reads into MiXCR, producing one record per CDR3 protein. The sample yields over 150,000 distinct CDR3 sequences, 30% seen once. The sequence was obtained from a human donor who was either an allogeneic HSCT recipient or a stem cell or donor lymphocyte infusion donor (not recorded which). It is not recorded whose cells these are; they may come from a transplant donor. The sample comprised blood, either unsorted or a sorted T cell fraction (not recorded which). The V and J genes are TRBV20-1 and TRBJ1-1; D gene uncertain. CDR3 loop: CSARAGGRDEAFF. The CDR3 nucleotides are TGCAGTGCTAGAGCAGGAGGCCGAGATGAAGCTTTCTTT.